This record concerns one T cell receptor (beta chain) sequence. The record originates from a study of blood T cell repertoires in COVID-19. Study-level information: COVID-19 samples, acute and convalescent, were from the United States, Italy and Spain.

Only in-frame clones appear in the TCRdb table, and some are missing; sequencing was by immunoSEQ multiplex PCR. The repertoire has some 220,000 clones, about 80% of them found once; the top ten carry roughly 3%. Trimming pared 1 base from V and 9 bases from J, leaving 19 bases between. CDR1 and CDR2 from the germline V gene are SGHTA and FQGNSA. This CDR3 is built from 17 residues. The chain employs TRBV7-2 and TRBJ1-6; weak D call: TRBD1 (5 bases). Sequenced sample: peripheral blood. This TCR was sampled from a young woman who had recovered from COVID-19. The CDR3 nucleotides are TGTGCCAGCAGCTTAGGACGACAGCCTAGGGTGGGTTCACCCCTCCACTTT. Its translation is CASSLGRQPRVGSPLHF.